These T cell receptor beta chains were read from a single sample in a study of glioma-infiltrating T cells after dendritic cell vaccination. Only in-frame clones appear in the TCRdb table, and some are missing; sequencing was by immunoSEQ multiplex PCR. Among roughly 100,000 clones listed, about four fifths were seen once. Here the sequenced sample was blood, taken after dendritic cell vaccination. The receptor source for this set is a human donor with glioblastoma. Both conserved end residues are trimmed from each CDR3. Each record gives: clone size, V gene, J gene, CDR3 protein. Clone size, where shown, is once, few, many, or a class for clones that have expanded.

.	TRBV2	TRBJ1-3	ASSWGAGNTIY
.	TRBV29-1	TRBJ2-3	SVRQGGPTDTQY
.	TRBV9	TRBJ2-5	ASSGGTSGEETQY
few	TRBV12-2	TRBJ1-5	ASRLDPWGQGNQPQH
.	TRBV5-4	TRBJ1-1	ASRYRDRGSTEAF
once	TRBV5-1	TRBJ2-3	ASSLGVAGGTDTQY
once	TRBV19	TRBJ1-6	ASKDRGNSPLH
few	TRBV27	TRBJ2-7	ASSLRVGTSHSYEQY
.	TRBV5-4	.	ASSPGQSYEQY
once	TRBV29-1	TRBJ1-2	SVEDRGYGYT
.	TRBV19	TRBJ2-1	ASSLQTSGGANEQF
once	TRBV5-1	TRBJ1-1	ASSSRGYTEAF
.	TRBV5-4	TRBJ2-2	ASSRTSGVTGELF
.	TRBV29-1	TRBJ1-2	SVEGLSDGYT
few	TRBV18	TRBJ1-6	ASSPPMDRSNSPLH
.	TRBV29-1	TRBJ1-2	SVEEDRAGYGYT
.	TRBV18	TRBJ1-4	ASSPGAPDEKLF
few	TRBV9	TRBJ2-7	ASSVGGGRGEQY
.	TRBV6-5	TRBJ2-7	ASRQDRATYEQY
.	TRBV7-6	TRBJ2-2	ASSLLGRGEAGELF
.	TRBV5-6	TRBJ2-1	ASSLGTVILNEQF
.	TRBV15	TRBJ2-7	ATSRGTGTGREQY
.	TRBV2	TRBJ1-2	ASRPGSGGSYGYT
.	TRBV11-2	TRBJ1-2	ASSYVTRGRRGYT
.	TRBV7-2	TRBJ1-2	ASSLSGGDGYT
few	TRBV2	TRBJ1-5	ASSDRDNQPQH
once	TRBV18	TRBJ1-5	ASSPQQGSGQPQH
.	TRBV27	TRBJ1-1	ASGGSMNTEAF
.	TRBV10-3	TRBJ2-1	AISGAGGRNEQF
.	TRBV25-1	TRBJ2-7	ASSEFEVSRYEQY
.	TRBV2	TRBJ1-4	ASSLNRAANEKLF
.	TRBV2	TRBJ2-2	ASSEVYDRGSTGELF
few	TRBV5-5	TRBJ1-1	ASIRDSPNTEAF
.	TRBV6-5	TRBJ1-1	ASSYFGQGAEAF
.	TRBV4-1	TRBJ1-2	ASSQGPSSGTGGYT
.	TRBV7-3	TRBJ1-1	ASSLEGWGEAF
.	TRBV5-1	TRBJ2-7	ASSTDTGDEQY
.	TRBV6-1	TRBJ1-6	ASGDSKESPLH
.	TRBV9	TRBJ1-6	ASSPRSGTGLRSSSPLH
.	TRBV7-2	TRBJ2-7	ASSPRTAANYEQY
.	TRBV6-6	TRBJ1-1	ASSRTRVTEAF
.	TRBV2	TRBJ2-1	ASSGQGNAYNEQF
.	TRBV4-1	TRBJ2-7	ASSHGTPAYEQY
.	TRBV6-5	TRBJ1-6	ASSQPPEADSPLH
.	TRBV19	TRBJ2-7	ASSPTDRGRSYEQY
few	TRBV27	TRBJ1-5	ASSLRTGTDQPQH
.	TRBV7-6	TRBJ1-1	ASSLGGIANTEAF
.	TRBV27	TRBJ2-7	ASSLSSWAGGYEQY
.	TRBV5-4	TRBJ1-1	AFHRQGAGTEAF
.	TRBV6-5	TRBJ2-7	ASSTGLREGEQY
.	TRBV6-5	TRBJ2-5	ASSLESGGWETQY